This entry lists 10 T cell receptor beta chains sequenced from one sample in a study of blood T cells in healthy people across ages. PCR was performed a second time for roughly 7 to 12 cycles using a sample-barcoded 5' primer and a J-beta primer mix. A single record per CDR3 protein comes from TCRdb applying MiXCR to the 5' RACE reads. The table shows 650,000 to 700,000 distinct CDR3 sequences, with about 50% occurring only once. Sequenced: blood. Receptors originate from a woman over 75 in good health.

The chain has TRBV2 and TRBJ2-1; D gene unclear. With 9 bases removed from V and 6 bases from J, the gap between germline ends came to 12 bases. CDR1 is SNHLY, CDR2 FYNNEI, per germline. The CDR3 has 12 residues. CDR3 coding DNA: TGTGCCAGGGGTCAGAAGGGCAATGAGCAGTTCTTC. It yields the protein CARGQKGNEQFF.

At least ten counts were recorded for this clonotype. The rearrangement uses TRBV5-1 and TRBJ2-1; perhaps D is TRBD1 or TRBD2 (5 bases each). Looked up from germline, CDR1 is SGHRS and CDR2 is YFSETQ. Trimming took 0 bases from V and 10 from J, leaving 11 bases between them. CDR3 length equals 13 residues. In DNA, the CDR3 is TGCGCCAGCAGCTTGGGAGGTGGGGACGAGCAGTTCTTC. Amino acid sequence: CASSLGGGDEQFF. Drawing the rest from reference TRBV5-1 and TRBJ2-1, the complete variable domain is KAGVTQTPRYLIKTRGQQVTLSCSPISGHRSVSWYQQTPGQGLQFLFEYFSETQRNKGNFPGRFSGRQFSNSRSEMNVSTLELGDSALYLCASSLGGGDEQFFGPGTRLTVL.

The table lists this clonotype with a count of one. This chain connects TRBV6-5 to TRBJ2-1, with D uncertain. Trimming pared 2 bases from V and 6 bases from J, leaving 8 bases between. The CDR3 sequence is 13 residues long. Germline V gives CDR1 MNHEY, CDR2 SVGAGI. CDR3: CASSYSRFNEQFF. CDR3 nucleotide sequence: TGTGCCAGCAGTTACAGCCGGTTCAATGAGCAGTTCTTC.

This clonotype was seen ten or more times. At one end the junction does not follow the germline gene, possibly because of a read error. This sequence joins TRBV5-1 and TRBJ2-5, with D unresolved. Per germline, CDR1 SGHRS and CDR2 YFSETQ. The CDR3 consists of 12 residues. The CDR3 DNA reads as TGTGCCAGCAGCCTGTACCAAGAGACCCAGTACTTC. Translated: CASSLYQETQYF.

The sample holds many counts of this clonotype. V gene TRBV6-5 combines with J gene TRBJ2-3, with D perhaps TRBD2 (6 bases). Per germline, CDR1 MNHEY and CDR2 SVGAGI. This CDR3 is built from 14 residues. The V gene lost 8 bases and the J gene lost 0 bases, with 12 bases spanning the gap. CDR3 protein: CASAGSSSTDTQYF. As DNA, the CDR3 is TGTGCCAGCGCCGGGAGTTCTAGCACAGATACGCAGTATTTT.

Here the CDR3 reads CASSLGQGVEETQYF. CDR3 in DNA: TGTGCCAGCAGTTTAGGACAGGGGGTAGAGGAGACCCAGTACTTC. The V gene is TRBV12-3 or TRBV12-4, the J gene TRBJ2-5; TRBD1 matches 9 bases. V dropped 1 base and J dropped 5; count of bases not matched to a gene: 5. This CDR3 is built from 15 residues.

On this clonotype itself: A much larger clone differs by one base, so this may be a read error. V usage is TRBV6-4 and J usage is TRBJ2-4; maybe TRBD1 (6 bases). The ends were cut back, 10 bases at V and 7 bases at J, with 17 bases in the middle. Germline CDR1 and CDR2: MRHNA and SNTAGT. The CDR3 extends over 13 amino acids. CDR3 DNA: TGTGCCATCTCGGGACATACGGAGAACATTCAGTACTTC. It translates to CAISGHTENIQYF.

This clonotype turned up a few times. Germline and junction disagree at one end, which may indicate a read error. Written as DNA, the CDR3 is TGTGCCAGCAGCTTAGTGGACGGTGAGCGGTTCTTC. This gives the protein CASSLVDGERFF. This rearrangement joins TRBV7-9 to TRBJ2-1; D gene ambiguous. CDR3 size: 12 residues. The germline V gene has CDR1 SEHNR and CDR2 FQNEAQ (reference sequence).

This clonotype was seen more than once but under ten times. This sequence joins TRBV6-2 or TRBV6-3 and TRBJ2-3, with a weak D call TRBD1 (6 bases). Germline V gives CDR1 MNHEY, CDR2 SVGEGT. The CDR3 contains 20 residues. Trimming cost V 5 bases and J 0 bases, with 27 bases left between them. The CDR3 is CASSTRDTTWALPSTDTQYF. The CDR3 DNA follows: TGTGCCAGCAGTACGAGGGACACTACATGGGCCCTTCCTAGCACAGATACGCAGTATTTT.

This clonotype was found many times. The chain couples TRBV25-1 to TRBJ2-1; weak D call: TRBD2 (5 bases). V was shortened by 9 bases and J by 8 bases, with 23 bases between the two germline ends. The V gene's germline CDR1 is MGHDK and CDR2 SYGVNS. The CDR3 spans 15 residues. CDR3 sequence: CASERSVSGRYEQFF. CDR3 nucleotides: TGTGCCAGTGAAAGGAGCGTTTCGGGGAGATATGAGCAGTTCTTC.